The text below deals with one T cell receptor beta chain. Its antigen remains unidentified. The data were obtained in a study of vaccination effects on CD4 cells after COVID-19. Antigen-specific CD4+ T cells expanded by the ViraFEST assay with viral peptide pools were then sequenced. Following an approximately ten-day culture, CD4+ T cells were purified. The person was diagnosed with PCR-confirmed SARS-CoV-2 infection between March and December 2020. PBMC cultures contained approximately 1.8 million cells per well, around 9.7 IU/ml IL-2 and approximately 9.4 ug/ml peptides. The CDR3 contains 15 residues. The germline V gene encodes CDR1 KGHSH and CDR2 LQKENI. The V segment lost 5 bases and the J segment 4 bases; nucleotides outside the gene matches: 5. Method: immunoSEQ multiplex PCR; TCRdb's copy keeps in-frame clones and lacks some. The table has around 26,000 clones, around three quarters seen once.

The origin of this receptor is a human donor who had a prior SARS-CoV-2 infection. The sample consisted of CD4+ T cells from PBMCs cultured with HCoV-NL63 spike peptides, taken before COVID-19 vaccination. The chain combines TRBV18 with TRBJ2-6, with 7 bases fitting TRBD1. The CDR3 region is CASSEGAGGANVLTF. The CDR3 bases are TGTGCCAGCTCAGAGGGGGCAGGAGGGGCCAACGTCCTGACTTTC.